This passage covers 28 T cell receptor beta chains from one sample sequenced in a study of blood T cell repertoires in COVID-19. Repertoires were generated with immunoSEQ multiplex PCR, while TCRdb's copy carries only in-frame clones and drops some. The sample lists roughly 110,000 clones; approximately 80% were seen once. The sample taken for sequencing was peripheral blood. These receptor sequences come from a human donor in a cohort sampled during active COVID-19.

The chain joins TRBV5-5 to TRBJ1-1; 7 nucleotides match TRBD1. The CDR3 contains 14 residues. Germline values: CDR1 SGHKS, CDR2 YYEKEE (reference sequence). After removal of 0 bases from V and 1 base from J, the junction contained 0 bases not matched to a gene. The DNA for the CDR3 is TGTGCCAGCAGCTTGGGGACAGGGAACACTGAAGCTTTCTTT. Encoded protein: CASSLGTGNTEAFF.

V gene TRBV19 combines with J gene TRBJ1-5; 8 nucleotides line up with TRBD1. The V segment lost 7 bases and the J segment 0 bases; nucleotides outside the gene matches: 2. CDR1 and CDR2 from the germline V gene are LNHDA and SQIVND (reference sequence). This CDR3 contains 14 residues. The CDR3 DNA follows: TGTGCCAGTAACAGGGGGGGTAGCAATCAGCCCCAGCATTTT. Protein: CASNRGGSNQPQHF.

This clone was observed a single time. This sequence joins TRBV29-1 and TRBJ1-1, with TRBD1 matching over 10 bases. The germline CDR1 and CDR2 sequences are SQVTM and ANQGSEA. Trimming took 6 bases from V and 1 from J; bases not matched to a gene: 5. The CDR3 has 14 residues. CDR3 nucleotide sequence: TGCAGCGTGGAGGGACAGGGGTCGAACACTGAAGCTTTCTTT. This gives the protein CSVEGQGSNTEAFF.

CDR3 nucleotide sequence: TGTGCCAGCAGTTTACAGGGGAGCTATGGCTACACCTTC. This codes for CASSLQGSYGYTF. This sequence joins TRBV27 and TRBJ1-2; weak D call: TRBD1 (6 bases). The germline V gene has CDR1 MNHEY and CDR2 SMNVEV (reference sequence). V lost 2 bases and J 4 bases, leaving 8 bases between the germline ends. CDR3 length equals 13 residues.

This clone was detected once. V is TRBV4-3 and J is TRBJ1-1, with a possible D match to TRBD1 (6 bases). Germline V gene data show CDR1 as LGHNA and CDR2 as YSLEER. The CDR3 contains 17 residues. V lost 0 bases and J 3 bases, leaving 17 bases between the germline ends. CDR3 bases: TGCGCCAGCAGCCAAGAAGCCACAGGGATGCGAGACACTGAAGCTTTCTTT. Residues: CASSQEATGMRDTEAFF.

The chain employs TRBV3-1 (or the pseudogene TRBV3-2) and TRBJ2-1; the match to TRBD1 covers 7 bases. Trimming cost V 4 bases and J 8 bases; bases outside gene matches: 2. The germline gives CDR1 LGHDT, CDR2 YNNKEL (reference sequence). This CDR3 has 12 amino acids. The CDR3, as DNA: TGTGCCAGCAGCCCCACAGGGGATGAGCAGTTCTTC. It specifies CASSPTGDEQFF.

The chain links TRBV7-9 to TRBJ2-2; D may be TRBD1 (5 bases). This CDR3 is built from 14 residues. V was clipped by 1 base and J by 2 bases, with 5 bases between them. CDR1 and CDR2 (germline): SEHNR, FQNEAQ (reference sequence). CDR3 DNA: TGTGCCAGCAGCTTAGGGACAAACACCGGGGAGCTGTTTTTT. Encoded protein: CASSLGTNTGELFF. The entire variable domain, with the rest obtained from reference TRBV7-9 and TRBJ2-2, is as follows: DTGVSQNPRHKITKRGQNVTFRCDPISEHNRLYWYRQTLGQGPEFLTYFQNEAQLEKSRLLSDRFSAERPKGSFSTLEIQRTEQGDSAMYLCASSLGTNTGELFFGEGSRLTVL.

The chain uses TRBV7-2 and TRBJ1-1; possible D gene TRBD1, 5 bases. Per germline, CDR1 SGHTA and CDR2 FQGNSA. This CDR3 region has 15 residues. Trimming pared 5 bases from V and 0 bases from J, leaving 13 bases between. Here the CDR3 DNA reads TGTGCCAGCAGCCAGACCAGGGTAATGAACACTGAAGCTTTCTTT. Amino acid sequence: CASSQTRVMNTEAFF. Looking up the rest from reference TRBV7-2 and TRBJ1-1 gives the full variable domain: GAGVSQSPSNKVTEKGKDVELRCDPISGHTALYWYRQSLGQGLEFLIYFQGNSAPDKSGLPSDRFSAERTGGSVSTLTIQRTQQEDSAVYLCASSQTRVMNTEAFFGQGTRLTVV.

This clone was detected only a few times. The rearrangement uses TRBV19 and TRBJ2-4; TRBD1 might be the D (5 bases). CDR3 length: 13 residues. The V end was cut by 5 bases, the J end by 9 bases, with 14 bases between. CDR1 and CDR2 (germline): LNHDA, SQIVND (reference sequence). CDR3 nucleotide sequence: TGTGCCAGTAGTTCTCAGCGAAGGGGCATTCAGTACTTC. Translation: CASSSQRRGIQYF.

The chain couples TRBV5-4 to TRBJ2-3; 10 bases fit TRBD1. CDR1 is SGHNT, CDR2 YYREEE, per germline (reference sequence). This CDR3 spans 17 amino acids. Trimming removed 3 bases from V and 3 bases from J; junction bases left unmatched: 10. Here the CDR3 DNA reads TGTGCCAGCAGCTCCTCTTCCGGGACAGGGGATACAGATACGCAGTATTTT. This gives the protein CASSSSSGTGDTDTQYF.

V gene TRBV3-1 (or the pseudogene TRBV3-2) combines with J gene TRBJ2-1; 7 nucleotides align to TRBD2. Unmatched junction bases numbered 5, after V lost 0 bases and J lost 6 bases. Germline V lookup: CDR1 LGHDT, CDR2 YNNKEL (reference sequence). The CDR3 covers 15 residues. Here the CDR3 DNA reads TGTGCCAGCAGCCAAGAGGTGTGGGGGGGCAATGAGCAGTTCTTC. Translated: CASSQEVWGGNEQFF.

The chain has TRBV7-3 and TRBJ2-1; 11 bases agree with TRBD2. This CDR3 contains 15 residues. J was trimmed by 3 bases and V by 5 bases; bases with no gene match: 3. CDR1 is SGHTA, CDR2 FQGTGA, per germline. The CDR3 spells CASSATSGGYNEQFF. In DNA form, the CDR3 reads TGTGCCAGCAGCGCAACTAGCGGGGGCTACAATGAGCAGTTCTTC.

This clone has just one count. The rearrangement joins TRBV27 to TRBJ2-2; tentatively, D is TRBD2 (5 bases). Trimming took off 6 bases at V and 1 base at J, with 15 bases between the two ends. Per germline, CDR1 MNHEY and CDR2 SMNVEV (reference sequence). The CDR3 totals 16 residues. The CDR3 coding sequence is TGTGCCAGCAGCGTATGGGAAGGGAGGAACACCGGGGAGCTGTTTTTT. Translation gives CASSVWEGRNTGELFF.

CDR3 in amino acids: CASSVTDSDSGNTIYF. CDR3 nucleotide sequence: TGTGCCAGCAGTGTCACAGACAGCGACTCTGGAAACACCATATATTTT. J is TRBJ1-3 and V is TRBV9; D is perhaps TRBD1 (5 bases). V was trimmed by 5 bases and J by 0 bases, leaving 15 bases between them. The CDR3 sequence is 16 residues long. Germline CDR1 reads SGDLS; CDR2 reads YYNGEE.

This clone was seen only once. The rearrangement uses TRBV30 and TRBJ2-7; 7 nucleotides line up with TRBD2. CDR3 size: 13 residues. V gave up 3 bases and J gave up 6 bases; unmatched junction bases: 8. Germline lookup yields CDR1 GTSNPN and CDR2 SVGIG (reference sequence). The CDR3 here is CAWRKGGSSEQYF. As DNA, the CDR3 is TGTGCCTGGAGAAAAGGCGGGAGCTCCGAGCAGTACTTC.

This chain links TRBV5-1 with TRBJ1-4, with 11 bases matching TRBD1. This CDR3 has 16 residues. Germline assignment: CDR1 SGHRS and CDR2 YFSETQ. The junction had 9 bases not matched to a gene; V was cut back by 5 bases and J by 6 bases. In nucleotides, the CDR3 is TGCGCCAGCAGGTGGGGTCGGACAGGGGGCGATGAAAAACTGTTTTTT. This sequence encodes CASRWGRTGGDEKLFF.

This clone was observed once. The chain carries TRBV7-8 and TRBJ1-1; 7 nucleotides match TRBD1. The germline CDR1 and CDR2 sequences are SGHVS and FQNEAQ. The CDR3 consists of 17 residues. V gave up 5 bases and J gave up 0 bases; unmatched junction bases: 12. As DNA, the CDR3 is TGTGCCAGCAGCCCAAGACAGGGTCTAAGGATGAACACTGAAGCTTTCTTT. Its protein product is CASSPRQGLRMNTEAFF.

This clone was detected only a few times. The rearrangement links TRBV14 to TRBJ2-7, with 10 nucleotides matching TRBD2. This CDR3 is built from 16 residues. The ends lost 3 bases at V and 4 bases at J; junction bases unmatched: 9. The germline V gene has CDR1 SGHDN and CDR2 FVKESK. As DNA, the CDR3 is TGTGCCAGCAGCCAGCGGTCAACTAGCGGGACGTACGAGCAGTACTTC. Translated, it gives CASSQRSTSGTYEQYF.

The V gene is TRBV7-9, the J gene TRBJ2-7; maybe TRBD1 (6 bases). V shed 5 bases and J shed 2 bases, with 16 bases lying between them. The CDR3 consists of 15 residues. CDR1 SEHNR and CDR2 FQNEAQ come from the germline V gene (reference sequence). CDR3 DNA sequence: TGTGCCAGCAGCCTAACCCGGGACATAACCTACGAGCAGTACTTC. This gives the protein CASSLTRDITYEQYF.

This clone is a singleton in its sample. J is TRBJ2-1 and V is TRBV6-2 or TRBV6-3; the D gene is possibly TRBD2 (5 bases). Germline lookup yields CDR1 MNHEY and CDR2 SVGEGT. The CDR3 is made up of 14 amino acids. V gave up 0 bases and J gave up 9 bases, with 12 bases separating them. Here the CDR3 DNA reads TGTGCCAGCAGTTACTCATCCGCTAGCACTGAGCAGTTCTTC. Protein product: CASSYSSASTEQFF.

CDR3 protein: CASSPGQNSPLHF. CDR3 nucleotide sequence: TGTGCCAGCAGCCCGGGACAGAATTCACCCCTCCACTTT. The chain recombines TRBV11-3 with TRBJ1-6; 7 nucleotides align to TRBD1. The V and J ends lost 5 bases and 7 bases, in that order; junction bases with no gene match: 2. The CDR3 runs 13 residues. CDR1 is SGHNT and CDR2 is YENEEA in the germline V gene.

This chain joins TRBV29-1 and TRBJ2-7; TRBD1 might be the D (5 bases). Per germline, CDR1 SQVTM and CDR2 ANQGSEA. CDR3 length: 14 residues. Between the trimmed V and J ends, which lost 4 bases and 2 bases, there was a span of 15 bases. CDR3 sequence: CSVGGGLHTYEQYF. CDR3 coding DNA: TGCAGCGTTGGGGGCGGTCTCCATACCTACGAGCAGTACTTC.

V and J are TRBV3-1 (or the pseudogene TRBV3-2) and TRBJ1-2; 8 bases agree with TRBD1. This CDR3 is built from 16 residues. The V and J ends lost 3 bases and 3 bases, in that order; junction bases with no gene match: 9. Germline CDR1 LGHDT, CDR2 YNNKEL (reference sequence). The CDR3 protein is CASSHRGRRSDYGYTF. DNA of the CDR3: TGTGCCAGCAGCCACAGGGGGCGGAGGTCAGACTATGGCTACACCTTC.

The chain joins TRBV7-3 to TRBJ2-3, with a possible D match to TRBD2 (5 bases). V lost 5 bases and J 2 bases, leaving 14 bases between the germline ends. CDR1 is SGHTA and CDR2 is FQGTGA in the germline V gene. This CDR3 contains 15 residues. CDR3 DNA: TGTGCCAGCAGCCCGACGGGCGGGTACACAGATACGCAGTATTTT. Protein product: CASSPTGGYTDTQYF.

This chain uses TRBV18 with TRBJ2-5; D remains unclear. V shed 6 bases and J shed 2 bases, with 4 bases lying between them. Germline V gene data show CDR1 as KGHSH and CDR2 as LQKENI. The CDR3 sequence is 11 residues long. CDR3 region: CASSNQETQYF. CDR3 sequence (DNA): TGTGCCAGCTCCAATCAAGAGACCCAGTACTTC.

The chain is built from TRBV7-9 and TRBJ2-7; the match to TRBD2 covers 10 bases. CDR1 is SEHNR, CDR2 FQNEAQ, per germline (reference sequence). After removal of 2 bases from V and 4 bases from J, the junction contained 8 bases not matched to a gene. The CDR3 has 16 residues. For the CDR3, the DNA is TGTGCCAGCAGCTTAAACCCGGGACTAGCGATGTACGAGCAGTACTTC. Translation gives CASSLNPGLAMYEQYF.

The chain carries TRBV24-1 and TRBJ2-3; 8 bases agree with TRBD1. The CDR3 is made up of 16 amino acids. Unmatched junction bases numbered 6, after V lost 4 bases and J lost 1 base. CDR1 KGHDR and CDR2 SFDVKD come from the germline V gene. CDR3 protein: CATSDPPDRGTDTQYF. Written as DNA, the CDR3 is TGTGCCACCAGTGACCCCCCGGACAGGGGCACAGATACGCAGTATTTT.

The chain combines TRBV29-1 with TRBJ2-3; D may be TRBD1 (5 bases). Germline V gene sequence: CDR1 SQVTM, CDR2 ANQGSEA. The CDR3 is made up of 15 amino acids. V was shortened by 0 bases and J by 0 bases, with 10 bases between the two germline ends. The CDR3 is CSVEDREISTDTQYF. CDR3 bases: TGCAGCGTTGAAGACAGGGAAATTAGCACAGATACGCAGTATTTT.